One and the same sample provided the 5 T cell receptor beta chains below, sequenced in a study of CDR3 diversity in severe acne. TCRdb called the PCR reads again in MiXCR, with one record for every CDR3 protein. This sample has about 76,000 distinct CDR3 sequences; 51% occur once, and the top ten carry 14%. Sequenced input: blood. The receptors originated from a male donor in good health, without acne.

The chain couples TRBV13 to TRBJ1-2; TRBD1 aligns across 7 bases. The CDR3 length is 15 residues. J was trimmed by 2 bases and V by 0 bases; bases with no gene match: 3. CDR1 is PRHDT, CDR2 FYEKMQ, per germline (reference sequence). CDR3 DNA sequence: TGTGCCAGCAGCTTAGGGGGACAGCAAAACTATGGCTACACCTTC. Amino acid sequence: CASSLGGQQNYGYTF.

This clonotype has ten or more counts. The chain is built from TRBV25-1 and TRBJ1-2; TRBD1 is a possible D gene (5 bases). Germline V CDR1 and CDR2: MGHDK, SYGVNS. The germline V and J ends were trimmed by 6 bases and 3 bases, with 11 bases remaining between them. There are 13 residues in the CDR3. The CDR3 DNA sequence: TGTGCCAGCAGCGCCGCAGGGTACTATGGCTACACCTTC. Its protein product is CASSAAGYYGYTF.

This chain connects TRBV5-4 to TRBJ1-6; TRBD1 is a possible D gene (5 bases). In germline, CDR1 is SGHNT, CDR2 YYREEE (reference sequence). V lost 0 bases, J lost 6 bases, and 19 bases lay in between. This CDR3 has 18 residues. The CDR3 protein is CASSLGRPDSPFNSPLHF. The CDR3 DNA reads TGTGCCAGCAGCTTGGGTCGCCCAGACAGTCCTTTTAATTCACCCCTCCACTTT.

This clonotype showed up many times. CDR3 region: CASSLGDNYGYTF. The CDR3 bases are TGTGCCAGCAGCTTAGGGGACAACTATGGCTACACCTTC. The chain uses TRBV11-1 and TRBJ1-2; D might be TRBD1 (5 bases). V was cut by 1 base and J by 2 bases, with 5 bases left in between. CDR1 and CDR2 (germline): SGHAT, FQDESV (reference sequence). The CDR3 sequence is 13 residues long.

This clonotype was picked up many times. The CDR3 nucleotides are TGTGCCTCCTTGGGTAGCCTTTCTCTAACAGATACGCAGTATTTT. Protein: CASLGSLSLTDTQYF. The rearrangement joins TRBV30 to TRBJ2-3, with D unresolved. The CDR3 is 15 amino acids. Per the germline V gene, CDR1 is GTSNPN and CDR2 is SVGIG (reference sequence). Trimming left V 7 bases short and J 3 bases short, with 20 bases between.